This T cell receptor (beta chain) was recorded in a study of OX40 agonist ivuxolimab in advanced cancers. The study in broad terms: Ivuxolimab, which targeted the costimulatory receptor OX40 (CD134), was an agonistic, fully human IgG2 monoclonal antibody. Partial responses were achieved by three dose-escalation patients, of whom one had hepatocellular carcinoma and two had cutaneous melanoma. The paper covers the monotherapy dose-escalation part of the phase I ivuxolimab trial, which included N of about 50 patients. Peripheral TCRbeta sequencing aimed to test whether ivuxolimab altered TCR sequence diversity and caused clonal T-cell expansion. In the dose-escalation cohort, 82.7% of patients were male, and the mean age was approximately 55 years, with a range of roughly 20 to 80. Intravenous ivuxolimab was administered to patients every 2 weeks at six dose levels: 0.01, 0.1, 0.3, 1.5, 3 and 10 mg/kg. Prior anti-PD-1, anti-PD-L1 or anti-CTLA-4 therapy was permitted, and checkpoint inhibitors had been received by around 39% of dose-escalation patients. Of the approximately 50 dose-escalation patients, hepatocellular carcinoma was present in about 20, melanoma in around 15, renal cell carcinoma in 9 and head and neck cancer in 9.

V drops 4 bases and J drops 10 bases, leaving 17 bases in between. The CDR3 contains 15 residues, cysteine and phenylalanine counted. The read is trimmed to its CDR3 DNA, 45 bases read in frame from base 1. The germline V gene supplies CDR1 MDHEN and CDR2 SYDVKM. Patients with autoimmune disease history or receiving systemic immunosuppression were excluded from the trial. Peripheral blood for TCR sequencing was collected from all dose cohorts at baseline, on cycle 4 day 1, and on cycle 7 day 1. Samples came from an open-label, multicenter, first-in-human phase I dose-escalation trial of ivuxolimab. Adults with locally advanced or metastatic head and neck squamous cell, hepatocellular, melanoma or renal cell carcinoma were enrolled in the trial. CD4+ and CD8+ T cells were sorted separately from peripheral blood before TCR sequencing. The investigation overall reported the following: On average, CD8+ T cells showed more expanded clones than CD4+ T cells after ivuxolimab. Low levels of normalized T-cell clonal expansion were also seen in some patients who did not respond. Which antigens the clonally expanded peripheral T cells were specific for was not determined. In the 0.1-3.0 mg/kg groups, partial responders were among the patients with the lowest normalized peripheral clonal expansion, particularly in CD8+ T cells. At doses from 0.1 to 3.0 mg/kg, clonal expansion was seen in both CD4+ and CD8+ blood T cells between baseline and week 6.

As concerns this clone: The antigen it binds to is not known. Base qualities are not recorded, but no much larger clone differs from it by a single base.

Genomic DNA was isolated from the sorted cells so that the TCRbeta CDR3 region could be sequenced. TCRbeta CDR3 regions were sequenced using the immunoSEQ Assay. TCRdb carries this immuneACCESS record with in-frame sequences only. Its versions omit some clonotypes, under half of them owing to an unresolved V gene in the studies checked, with the rest unexplained. This sample is represented by some 64,000 clones; about four fifths of them were singletons. Around 9.5% of the sample rests with the top ten. The material was CD4+ or CD8+ T cells sorted from blood, obtained in a trial of the OX40 agonist ivuxolimab. The chain is encoded by TRBV28 joined to TRBJ1-6, with TRBD1 perhaps the D gene, on 6 matching bases. This clonotype originated in an adult with an advanced solid tumor such as melanoma, head and neck, liver or kidney cancer. The nucleotide sequence is given as TGTGCCAGCAGTTCCCCTGAGGACAGAAACTCACCCCTCCACTTT. This encodes CASSSPEDRNSPLHF. When the CDR3 is completed using the reference TRBV28 and TRBJ1-6 genes on either side, the full variable domain is DVKVTQSSRYLVKRTGEKVFLECVQDMDHENMFWYRQDPGLGLRLIYFSYDVKMKEKGDIPEGYSVSREKKERFSLILESASTNQTSMYLCASSSPEDRNSPLHFGNGTRLTVT.